This TCR beta chain is drawn from a study of identical twins. This clonotype was seen a handful of times. MiXCR, applied by TCRdb to the 5' RACE reads, yields one record per CDR3 protein. The sample holds around 240,000 distinct CDR3 sequences; about 7% are singletons and the top ten take 3.5% to 4%. These data are also associated with another study on yellow fever vaccine responses in identical twins.

What was sequenced was memory (CD45RO+) T cells sorted from blood. The TCR comes from a young woman in good health.

CDR3 sequence: CASSLVGQNSGNTIYF. CDR3 nucleotides: TGCGCCAGCAGCTTGGTCGGGCAGAACTCTGGAAACACCATATATTTT. The chain employs TRBV5-1 and TRBJ1-3; D remains ambiguous. Germline V CDR1 and CDR2: SGHRS, YFSETQ. The CDR3 runs 16 residues. V shed 0 bases and J shed 0 bases, with 10 bases lying between them. Looking up the rest from reference TRBV5-1 and TRBJ1-3 gives the full variable domain: KAGVTQTPRYLIKTRGQQVTLSCSPISGHRSVSWYQQTPGQGLQFLFEYFSETQRNKGNFPGRFSGRQFSNSRSEMNVSTLELGDSALYLCASSLVGQNSGNTIYFGEGSWLTVV.